These 27 T cell receptor beta chains were all obtained from the same sample, sequenced in a study of control samples from healthy donors and cancer patients. Clones were sequenced by immunoSEQ multiplex PCR, and TCRdb holds only the in-frame ones, with some missing. The sample contains roughly 70,000 clones, over 75% of which appear only once. The sequenced material came from blood. The receptors were sampled from a man aged 50-59 years in good health.

The chain joins TRBV6-1 to TRBJ2-2; tentative D call: TRBD1 (6 bases). V lost 1 base and J lost 5, with 11 bases in between. Per the germline V gene, CDR1 is MNHNS and CDR2 is SASEGT. The CDR3 has 15 amino acids. The CDR3: CASSEVVQGTGELFF. DNA for the CDR3: TGTGCCAGCAGTGAAGTAGTACAGGGTACCGGGGAGCTGTTTTTT.

To note about this clone: The same CDR3 arises from other DNA sequences in this sample as well. V gene TRBV11-2 combines with J gene TRBJ1-2; D perhaps matches TRBD1 (6 bases). V was trimmed by 1 base and J by 2 bases, leaving 11 bases between them. CDR3 length: 15 amino acids. Germline V gene data show CDR1 as SGHAT and CDR2 as FQNNGV. The CDR3 bases are TGTGCCAGCAGCTTAGTTTCAGGGGCAAACTATGGCTACACCTTC. Translating it yields CASSLVSGANYGYTF.

V is TRBV6-2 or TRBV6-3 and J is TRBJ2-7; 7 positions agree with TRBD1. This CDR3 comprises 15 residues. The germline V gene encodes CDR1 MNHEY and CDR2 SVGEGT. The V gene end was trimmed by 4 bases and the J gene end by 2 bases; junction bases not matched to a gene: 8. CDR3 sequence reads: CASSFARQGPYEQYF. CDR3 DNA: TGTGCCAGCAGTTTCGCACGACAGGGCCCCTACGAGCAGTACTTC.

This rearrangement joins TRBV24-1 to TRBJ1-1; weak D call: TRBD1 (5 bases). The CDR3 is made up of 14 amino acids. Trimming removed 4 bases from V and 7 bases from J, with 15 bases in between. Germline lookup yields CDR1 KGHDR and CDR2 SFDVKD. CDR3 sequence (DNA): TGTGCCACCAGTGAGGGGCCCATTGACGTTGAAGCTTTCTTT. Translating it yields CATSEGPIDVEAFF.

J is TRBJ2-7 and V is TRBV3-1 (or the pseudogene TRBV3-2); a weak D match, TRBD2 (5 bases). The CDR3 spans 14 residues. Germline CDR1 LGHDT, CDR2 YNNKEL (reference sequence). With 1 base removed from V and 2 bases from J, the gap between germline ends came to 9 bases. The CDR3 bases are TGTGCCAGCAGCCAAGGGCACGGGGCCTACGAGCAGTACTTC. This encodes CASSQGHGAYEQYF.

The rearrangement uses TRBV19 and TRBJ1-5; D is unresolved. The CDR3 spans 14 residues. Germline CDR1 is LNHDA and CDR2 is SQIVND (reference sequence). The V end lost 3 bases, the J end lost 4 bases, and 10 bases lay between the germline ends. The CDR3 coding sequence is TGTGCCAGTAGTATGGCTGGGTGGAATCAGCCCCAGCATTTT. As protein: CASSMAGWNQPQHF.

This chain connects TRBV7-2 to TRBJ1-2, with D perhaps matching TRBD1 (6 bases). CDR1 is SGHTA, CDR2 FQGNSA, per germline. Between the trimmed V and J ends, which lost 0 bases and 2 bases, there was a span of 13 bases. The CDR3 has 16 residues. The CDR3 loop is CASSLAIGGANYGYTF. The CDR3, as DNA: TGTGCCAGCAGCTTAGCGATAGGGGGAGCGAACTATGGCTACACCTTC.

This clone is a singleton in its sample. This rearrangement joins TRBV4-3 to TRBJ2-5; D is unclear. V lost 0 bases, J lost 4 bases, and 12 bases lay in between. CDR3 size: 15 residues. CDR1 is LGHNA and CDR2 is YSLEER in the germline V gene. CDR3 sequence reads: CASSQDLTDGETQYF. The CDR3 bases are TGCGCCAGCAGCCAAGATCTAACCGACGGAGAGACCCAGTACTTC.

The chain employs TRBV11-3 and TRBJ2-1; 8 bases map to TRBD1. The CDR3 loop spans 16 amino acids. J was trimmed by 3 bases and V by 5 bases; bases with no gene match: 9. CDR1 and CDR2 from the germline V gene are SGHNT and YENEEA. DNA for the CDR3: TGTGCCAGCAGCAGGATCACAGGGGGTCTCTACAATGAGCAGTTCTTC. Its protein is CASSRITGGLYNEQFF.

The rearrangement links TRBV7-2 to TRBJ2-7; D remains ambiguous. From germline, CDR1 is SGHTA and CDR2 FQGNSA. V lost 4 bases, J lost 6 bases, and 13 bases lay in between. This CDR3 comprises 13 residues. DNA of the CDR3: TGTGCCAGCAGCTCACCGGCAGGAGCCGAGCAGTACTTC. This gives the protein CASSSPAGAEQYF.

This rearrangement joins TRBV2 to TRBJ1-1; the D gene is possibly TRBD1 (6 bases). CDR1 is SNHLY and CDR2 is FYNNEI in the germline V gene. The CDR3 is made up of 14 amino acids. Trimming left V 9 bases short and J 8 bases short, with 22 bases between. CDR3 protein: CARCRGRGHREAFF. DNA for the CDR3: TGTGCCAGATGCCGGGGTCGGGGACATCGCGAAGCTTTCTTT.

This chain uses TRBV7-9 with TRBJ2-7; D tentatively reads TRBD1 or TRBD2 (5 bases each). There are 14 residues in the CDR3. The germline V and J ends were trimmed by 3 bases and 6 bases, with 15 bases remaining between them. Germline V gene lookup returns CDR1 SEHNR and CDR2 FQNEAQ (reference sequence). DNA for the CDR3: TGTGCCAGCAGCTTGGGTGGGACCCTAGGCGAGCAGTACTTC. It is translated as CASSLGGTLGEQYF.

The rearrangement links TRBV9 to TRBJ2-1; TRBD1 aligns across 7 bases. This CDR3 is built from 14 residues. Germline V gene sequence: CDR1 SGDLS, CDR2 YYNGEE. V was clipped by 0 bases and J by 9 bases; unmatched bases: 6. CDR3 protein: CASSVGNRGFEQFF. DNA for the CDR3: TGTGCCAGCAGCGTAGGGAACAGGGGTTTTGAGCAGTTCTTC.

As DNA, the CDR3 is TGTGCCAGCAGTCAACGGACCCCCGCGGGTACGCAGTATTTT. Translated, it gives CASSQRTPAGTQYF. The V gene is TRBV3-1 (or the pseudogene TRBV3-2), the J gene TRBJ2-3, with a weak D call TRBD2 (5 bases). CDR1 LGHDT and CDR2 YNNKEL come from the germline V gene (reference sequence). The CDR3 length is 14 residues. The V and J ends lost 6 bases and 8 bases respectively, with 18 bases between them.

The genes are TRBV4-2 and TRBJ1-2; D may be TRBD1 (5 bases). Germline CDR1 is LGHNA and CDR2 is YNFKEQ. With 0 bases removed from V and 7 bases from J, the gap between germline ends came to 15 bases. CDR3 length equals 15 residues. The CDR3 spells CASSQDWQGEVGYTF. The CDR3 nucleotides are TGTGCCAGCAGCCAAGACTGGCAGGGAGAAGTTGGCTACACCTTC.

This chain joins TRBV9 and TRBJ2-3; D ambiguous. The CDR3 loop spans 14 amino acids. Between the trimmed V and J ends, which lost 4 bases and 0 bases, there was a span of 9 bases. The germline CDR1 and CDR2 sequences are SGDLS and YYNGEE. The CDR3 here is CASSPRISTDTQYF. CDR3 nucleotides: TGTGCCAGCAGCCCAAGGATTAGCACAGATACGCAGTATTTT.

This rearrangement joins TRBV30 to TRBJ1-2; D gene uncertain. The CDR3 is 14 amino acids. V was trimmed by 0 bases and J by 7 bases, leaving 15 bases between them. Looked up from germline, CDR1 is GTSNPN and CDR2 is SVGIG (reference sequence). The CDR3 region is CAWSVGIGWGGYTF. CDR3 DNA sequence: TGTGCCTGGAGTGTCGGTATAGGGTGGGGTGGCTACACCTTC.

This chain links TRBV19 with TRBJ2-1, with D unclear. With 3 bases removed from V and 0 bases from J, the gap between germline ends came to 12 bases. The CDR3 extends over 16 amino acids. The germline V gene encodes CDR1 LNHDA and CDR2 SQIVND (reference sequence). CDR3: CASSMTVSSSYNEQFF. CDR3 coding DNA: TGTGCCAGTAGTATGACGGTGTCAAGCTCCTACAATGAGCAGTTCTTC.

The rearrangement uses TRBV28 and TRBJ2-7, with D uncertain. Germline CDR1 MDHEN, CDR2 SYDVKM. CDR3 size: 15 residues. The ends were cut back, 10 bases at V and 4 bases at J, with 23 bases in the middle. For the CDR3, the DNA is TGTGCCACCCAAATTTCTGGAGCCCCTACTTACGAGCAGTACTTC. Translating gives CATQISGAPTYEQYF.

The chain couples TRBV19 to TRBJ1-1; no definite D call. V lost 3 bases and J lost 3, with 8 bases in between. CDR3 length equals 13 residues. CDR1 LNHDA and CDR2 SQIVND come from the germline V gene (reference sequence). CDR3 in DNA: TGTGCCAGTAGTATGGGTCAGTACACTGAAGCTTTCTTT. Its protein is CASSMGQYTEAFF.

V is TRBV7-2 and J is TRBJ1-1; D is uncertain. Per germline, CDR1 SGHTA and CDR2 FQGNSA. CDR3 length: 14 amino acids. V was cut by 1 base and J by 0 bases, with 6 bases left in between. Here the CDR3 DNA reads TGTGCCAGCAGCTTAGAGGAGTTGAACACTGAAGCTTTCTTT. Translation gives CASSLEELNTEAFF.

This chain joins TRBV19 and TRBJ1-1, with unresolved D. CDR3 length equals 14 residues. CDR1 LNHDA and CDR2 SQIVND come from the germline V gene (reference sequence). Trimming cost V 1 base and J 5 bases, with 11 bases left between them. CDR3 sequence: CASSIAGEGTEAFF. In DNA form, the CDR3 reads TGTGCCAGTAGTATAGCCGGGGAAGGTACTGAAGCTTTCTTT.

The V and J genes are TRBV5-4 and TRBJ2-1; maybe TRBD2 (5 bases). V lost 1 base and J lost 4, with 6 bases in between. The germline V gene has CDR1 SGHNT and CDR2 YYREEE (reference sequence). The CDR3 totals 13 residues. The CDR3 sequence: CASSLPGYNEQFF. The CDR3 DNA sequence: TGTGCCAGCAGCTTGCCGGGATACAATGAGCAGTTCTTC. Supplemented by reference TRBV5-4 and TRBJ2-1, the full variable domain reads ETGVTQSPTHLIKTRGQQVTLRCSSQSGHNTVSWYQQALGQGPQFIFQYYREEENGRGNFPPRFSGLQFPNYSSELNVNALELDDSALYLCASSLPGYNEQFFGPGTRLTVL.

The chain uses TRBV29-1 and TRBJ1-2, with D possibly matching TRBD1 (6 bases). Germline V gene data show CDR1 as SQVTM and CDR2 as ANQGSEA. The CDR3 consists of 14 residues. Trimming shortened V by 6 bases and J by 2 bases, and 16 bases separated the two germline ends. This chain's CDR3 is CSVHTGTLNYGYTF. Here the CDR3 DNA reads TGCAGCGTACATACAGGGACCTTAAACTATGGCTACACCTTC. Drawing the rest from reference TRBV29-1 and TRBJ1-2, the complete variable domain is SAVISQKPSRDICQRGTSLTIQCQVDSQVTMMFWYRQQPGQSLTLIATANQGSEATYESGFVIDKFPISRPNLTFSTLTVSNMSPEDSSIYLCSVHTGTLNYGYTFGSGTRLTVV.

The chain combines TRBV4-2 with TRBJ1-3, with no clear D. The germline gives CDR1 LGHNA, CDR2 YNFKEQ. V lost 0 bases and J 0 bases, leaving 9 bases between the germline ends. The CDR3 extends over 16 amino acids. In nucleotides, the CDR3 is TGTGCCAGCAGCCAAGATCCGGGTTACTCTGGAAACACCATATATTTT. Residues: CASSQDPGYSGNTIYF.

The rearrangement joins TRBV7-3 to TRBJ2-1; 8 nucleotides align to TRBD2. V gave up 5 bases and J gave up 0 bases; unmatched junction bases: 9. The CDR3 is 17 residues long. Germline CDR1 is SGHTA and CDR2 is FQGTGA. The CDR3 is CASSPTLGRASYNEQFF. Here the CDR3 DNA reads TGTGCCAGCAGCCCCACACTCGGGAGGGCCTCCTACAATGAGCAGTTCTTC.

The chain recombines TRBV6-6 with TRBJ2-4; tentatively, D is TRBD2 (6 bases). Looked up from germline, CDR1 is MNHNY and CDR2 is SVGAGI (reference sequence). Trimming removed 7 bases at V and 3 bases at J, with 13 bases between. The CDR3 loop spans 14 amino acids. Here the CDR3 reads CASMRGEGKNIQYF. CDR3 nucleotide sequence: TGTGCCAGCATGCGGGGAGAGGGCAAAAACATTCAGTACTTC.